Reported below is one T cell receptor beta chain. Its antigen remains unknown. Through a sample-barcoded 5' primer and a J-beta primer mix, a second PCR was run for 7 to 11 cycles. TCRdb reanalysed the 5' RACE reads using MiXCR and keeps one entry per CDR3 protein. The sample lists some 920,000 distinct CDR3 sequences; approximately 50% were seen once. This record belongs to a study of blood T cells in healthy people across ages. Study-wide findings and caveats: Expanded clonotype shifts may have been confounded, as the donors had an unknown CMV status. Among long-lived donors, naive CD4+ cells were more numerous and diversity higher than in aged donors. Researchers report that TCR beta diversity correlated strongly with naive T cell percentage.

This receptor was obtained from a woman aged 60-70 years in good health. The sequencing sample was made of blood.

The CDR3 DNA reads TGCGCCAGCAGCCAAGCGACTAGCGGAGACAGCTCCTACGAGCAGTACTTC. Its protein is CASSQATSGDSSYEQYF. The chain carries TRBV4-3 and TRBJ2-7; TRBD2 agrees at 9 bases. V shed 1 base, J shed 0 bases, and the junction held 7 bases outside the gene matches. Germline assignment: CDR1 LGHNA and CDR2 YSLEER. The CDR3 covers 17 residues.